This T cell receptor beta chain derives from a study of beta chain features in type 1 diabetes. Findings and limits, study-wide: Type 1 diabetes patients showed a moderate but significant shortening of TCRB CDR3s in all four CD4+ subsets.

For this clone: Antigen: not known.

Expressed TCRB transcripts were sequenced after all isolated RNA was converted to cDNA. Generated by immunoSEQ multiplex PCR, the TCRdb table keeps only in-frame clones and is missing some. The table lists 150,000 to 180,000 clones, 10% of them singletons. Sequencing input: central memory CD4+ T cells from blood. The clonotype comes from a man aged 25 to 40 with type 1 diabetes.

CDR3 in DNA: TGTGCCAGCAGCCCTGTATCCTACGAGCAGTACTTC. Amino acids: CASSPVSYEQYF. The J gene is TRBJ2-7, the V gene TRBV7-2; unclear D gene. Per the germline V gene, CDR1 is SGHTA and CDR2 is FQGNSA. CDR3 length equals 12 residues. V lost 5 bases and J lost 1, with 6 bases in between.